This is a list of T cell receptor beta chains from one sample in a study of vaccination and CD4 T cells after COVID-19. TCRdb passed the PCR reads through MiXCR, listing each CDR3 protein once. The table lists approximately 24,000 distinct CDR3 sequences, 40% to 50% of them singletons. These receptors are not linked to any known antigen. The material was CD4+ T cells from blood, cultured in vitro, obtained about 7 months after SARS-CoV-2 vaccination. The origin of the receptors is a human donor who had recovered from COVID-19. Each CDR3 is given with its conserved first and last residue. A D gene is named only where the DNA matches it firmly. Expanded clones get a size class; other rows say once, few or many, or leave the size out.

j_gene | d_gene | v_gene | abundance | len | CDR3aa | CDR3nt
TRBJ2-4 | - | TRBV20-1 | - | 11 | CSARSGGIQYF | TGCAGTGCTAGGTCCGGGGGCATTCAGTACTTC
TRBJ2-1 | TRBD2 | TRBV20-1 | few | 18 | CSARDPSGRARTVDEQFF | TGCAGTGCTAGAGATCCTAGCGGGAGGGCCAGGACAGTCGATGAGCAGTTCTTC
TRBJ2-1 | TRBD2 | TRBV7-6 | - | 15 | CASSPGLAVNNEQFF | TGTGCCAGCAGCCCGGGACTAGCAGTCAACAATGAGCAGTTCTTC
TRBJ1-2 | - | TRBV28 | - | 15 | CASSSPGFKAEGYTF | TGTGCCAGCAGTTCACCCGGTTTTAAGGCTGAAGGCTACACCTTC
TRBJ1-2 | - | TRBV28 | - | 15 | CASSFTSGRDYGYTF | TGTGCCAGCAGTTTTACTTCAGGTCGTGACTATGGCTACACCTTC
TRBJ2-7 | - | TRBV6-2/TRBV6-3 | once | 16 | CASRGWGSSLSYEQYF | TGTGCCAGCAGGGGGTGGGGCAGCTCCTTATCGTACGAGCAGTACTTC
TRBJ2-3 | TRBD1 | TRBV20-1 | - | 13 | CSARVQGAYTQYF | TGCAGTGCTAGAGTCCAGGGGGCGTATACGCAGTATTTT
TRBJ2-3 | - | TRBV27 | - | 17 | CASSFVFLQGSTDTQYF | TGTGCCAGCAGTTTCGTGTTTCTCCAGGGGAGCACAGATACGCAGTATTTT
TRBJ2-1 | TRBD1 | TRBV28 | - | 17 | CASSYAGTGPSYNEQFF | TGTGCCAGCAGTTATGCTGGGACAGGGCCTTCCTACAATGAGCAGTTCTTC
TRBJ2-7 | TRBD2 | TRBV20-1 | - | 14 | CSAPRTSGIYEQYF | TGCAGTGCCCCCAGGACTAGCGGGATATACGAGCAGTACTTC
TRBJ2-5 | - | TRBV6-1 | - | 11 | CASSRGETQYF | TGTGCCAGCAGTAGGGGGGAGACCCAGTACTTC
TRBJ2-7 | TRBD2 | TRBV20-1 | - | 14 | CSAREGVAGAKQYF | TGCAGTGCACGGGAAGGGGTAGCGGGAGCGAAGCAGTACTTC
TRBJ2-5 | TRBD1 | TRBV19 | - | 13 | CASKDRLGETQYF | TGTGCCAGTAAGGACAGGCTAGGGGAGACCCAGTACTTC
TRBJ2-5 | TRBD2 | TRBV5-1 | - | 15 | CASSGLAGAPLVQYF | TGCGCCAGCAGCGGCCTAGCGGGAGCCCCCCTGGTCCAGTACTTC
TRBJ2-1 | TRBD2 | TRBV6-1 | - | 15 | CASRVTSGRLDEQFF | TGTGCCAGCAGAGTGACTAGCGGGAGACTGGATGAGCAGTTCTTC
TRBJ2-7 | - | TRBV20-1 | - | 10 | CSARFGTSYF | TGCAGTGCTAGATTTGGAACTAGCTACTTC
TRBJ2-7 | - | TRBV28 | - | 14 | CASSKSSPEHEQYF | TGTGCCAGCAGTAAATCCAGCCCGGAGCACGAGCAGTACTTC
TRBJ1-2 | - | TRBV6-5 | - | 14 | CASSYFGRNYGYTF | TGTGCCAGCAGTTACTTCGGCAGGAACTATGGCTACACCTTC
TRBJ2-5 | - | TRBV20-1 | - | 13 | CSARLDSQETQYF | TGCAGTGCTAGATTAGACAGCCAAGAGACCCAGTACTTC
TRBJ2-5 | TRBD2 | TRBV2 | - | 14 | CAGRLAGVGETQYF | TGTGCCGGAAGACTAGCGGGAGTTGGGGAGACCCAGTACTTC
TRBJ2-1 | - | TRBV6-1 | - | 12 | CASTGGSNEQFF | TGTGCCAGCACCGGAGGAAGCAATGAGCAGTTCTTC
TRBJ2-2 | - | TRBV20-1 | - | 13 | CSARAGSTGELFF | TGCAGTGCTAGAGCAGGGTCCACCGGGGAGCTGTTTTTT
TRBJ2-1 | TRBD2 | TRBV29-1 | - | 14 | CSVPLAGIYNEQFF | TGCAGCGTCCCACTAGCGGGTATATACAATGAGCAGTTCTTC
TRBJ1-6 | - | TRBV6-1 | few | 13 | CASKETPYSPLHF | TGTGCCAGCAAGGAGACCCCGTATTCACCCCTCCACTTT
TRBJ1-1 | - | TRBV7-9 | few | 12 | CATGEANTEAFF | TGTGCCACGGGGGAGGCAAACACTGAAGCTTTCTTT
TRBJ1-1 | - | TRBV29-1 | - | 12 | CSVVVRNTEAFF | TGCAGCGTTGTTGTGAGGAACACTGAAGCTTTCTTT
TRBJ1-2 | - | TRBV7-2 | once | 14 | CASSLHPQNYGYTF | TGTGCCAGCAGCTTACATCCCCAAAACTATGGCTACACCTTC
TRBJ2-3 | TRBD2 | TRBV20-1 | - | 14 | CSGGLAGVADTQYF | TGCAGTGGGGGACTAGCGGGAGTGGCAGATACGCAGTATTTT
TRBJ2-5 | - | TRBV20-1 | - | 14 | CSARGLASAETQYF | TGCAGTGCTAGAGGATTAGCTAGTGCCGAGACCCAGTACTTC
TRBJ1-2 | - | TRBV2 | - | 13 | CASQMEIGVGHTF | TGTGCCAGCCAGATGGAGATCGGAGTGGGCCACACCTTC
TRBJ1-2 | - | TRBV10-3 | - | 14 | CAISENPGAGGYTF | TGTGCCATCAGTGAGAATCCGGGGGCTGGGGGCTACACCTTC
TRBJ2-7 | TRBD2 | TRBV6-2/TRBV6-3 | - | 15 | CATRSGGRARYEQYF | TGTGCCACCCGGTCGGGGGGTCGGGCTAGATACGAGCAGTACTTC
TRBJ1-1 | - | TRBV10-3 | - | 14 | CAIRSTGKNTEAFF | TGTGCCATCAGATCGACAGGCAAGAACACTGAAGCTTTCTTT
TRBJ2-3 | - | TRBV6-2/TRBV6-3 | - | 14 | CASRPTGGTDTQYF | TGTGCCAGCAGACCTACTGGGGGCACAGATACGCAGTATTTT
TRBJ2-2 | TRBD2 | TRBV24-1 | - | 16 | CATSDLAGGETGELFF | TGTGCCACCAGTGATCTAGCGGGAGGTGAGACCGGGGAGCTGTTTTTT
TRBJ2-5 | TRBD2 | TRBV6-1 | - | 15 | CASTRLAGDGETQYF | TGTGCCAGCACCAGACTAGCGGGTGATGGAGAGACCCAGTACTTC
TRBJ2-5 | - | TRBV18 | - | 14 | CASSPAPKAKTQYF | TGTGCCAGCTCACCAGCGCCGAAGGCAAAGACCCAGTACTTC